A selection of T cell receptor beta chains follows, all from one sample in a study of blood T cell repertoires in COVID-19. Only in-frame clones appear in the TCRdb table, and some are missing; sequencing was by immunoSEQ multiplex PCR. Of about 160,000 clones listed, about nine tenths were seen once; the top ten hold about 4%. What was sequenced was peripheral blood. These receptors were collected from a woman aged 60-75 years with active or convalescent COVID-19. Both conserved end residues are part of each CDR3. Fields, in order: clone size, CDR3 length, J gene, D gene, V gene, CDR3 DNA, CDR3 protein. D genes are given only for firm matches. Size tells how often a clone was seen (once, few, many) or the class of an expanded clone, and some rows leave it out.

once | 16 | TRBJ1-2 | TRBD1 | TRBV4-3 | TGCGCCAGCAGCCAAGCACGACTCGGGACAGGCTATGGCTACACCTTC | CASSQARLGTGYGYTF
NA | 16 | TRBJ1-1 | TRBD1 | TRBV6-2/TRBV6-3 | TGTGCCAGCAGCGACCCAAAAGGGGGCGTTCACACTGAAGCTTTCTTT | CASSDPKGGVHTEAFF
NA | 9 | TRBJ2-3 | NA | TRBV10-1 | TGCGCCATTTACTATACGCAGTATTTT | CAIYYTQYF
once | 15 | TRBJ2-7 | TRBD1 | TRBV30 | TGTGCCTGGACCCAGGGAGGGACAGGGGTTCGAGAGCAGTACTTC | CAWTQGGTGVREQYF
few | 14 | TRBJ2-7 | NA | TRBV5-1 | TGCGCCAGCGGGCGGGACAGTTACTCCTACGAGCAGTACTTC | CASGRDSYSYEQYF
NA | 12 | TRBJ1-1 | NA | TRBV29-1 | TGCAGCGTTGTCGGGGGAGACACTGAAGCTTTCTTT | CSVVGGDTEAFF
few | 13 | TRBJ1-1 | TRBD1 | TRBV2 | TGTGCCAGCAGTGGGAACAGGGGGACTGAAGCTTTCTTT | CASSGNRGTEAFF
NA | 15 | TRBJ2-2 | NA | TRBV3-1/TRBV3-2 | TGTGCCAGCAGCCAGGCACCGGGGAACACCGGGGAGCTGTTTTTT | CASSQAPGNTGELFF
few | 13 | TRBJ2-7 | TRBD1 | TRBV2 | TGTGCCAGCAGTGGACAGGGGTACTACGAGCAGTACTTC | CASSGQGYYEQYF
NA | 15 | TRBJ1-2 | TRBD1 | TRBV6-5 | TGTGCCAGCGTCGCGACCACCGGGACAGTCTATGGCTACACCTTC | CASVATTGTVYGYTF
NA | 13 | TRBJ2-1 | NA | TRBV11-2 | TGTGCCAGCAGGCGACCAGGACAAAATGAGCAGTTCTTC | CASRRPGQNEQFF
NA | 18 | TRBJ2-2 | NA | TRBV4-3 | TGCGCCAGCAGCCAAGAGAGGCCCCGGTGGAGTGAGCCCGGGGAGCTGTTTTTT | CASSQERPRWSEPGELFF
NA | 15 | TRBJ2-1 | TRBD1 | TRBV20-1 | TGCAGTGCTAGTGAGGGGGCCGGGTCCTACAATGAGCAGTTCTTC | CSASEGAGSYNEQFF
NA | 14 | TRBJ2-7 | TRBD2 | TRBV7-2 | TGTGCCAGCAGTCCACCGGGGGGGGGCTACGAGCAGTACTTC | CASSPPGGGYEQYF
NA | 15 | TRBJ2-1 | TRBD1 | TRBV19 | TGTGCCAGTAGTACCCACAGGGGCTCCTACAATGAGCAGTTCTTC | CASSTHRGSYNEQFF
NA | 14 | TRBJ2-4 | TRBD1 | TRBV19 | TGTGCCAGTAGTCAAGACAGGGCGGGAAACATTCAGTACTTC | CASSQDRAGNIQYF
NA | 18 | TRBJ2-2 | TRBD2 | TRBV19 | TGTGCCAGTACCCACTATCCAGCGGGGGATCCGTACACCGGGGAGCTGTTTTTT | CASTHYPAGDPYTGELFF
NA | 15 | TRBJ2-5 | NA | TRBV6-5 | TGTGCCAGCAGTTACTCCTGGACAACTAAAGAGACCCAGTACTTC | CASSYSWTTKETQYF
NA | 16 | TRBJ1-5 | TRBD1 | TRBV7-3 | TGTGCCAGCAGCCCCCGGACAGGGAGTGGCAATCAGCCCCAGCATTTT | CASSPRTGSGNQPQHF
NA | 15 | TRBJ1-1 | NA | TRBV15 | TGTGCCACCAGCAGAGATTCGGGTATGAACACTGAAGCTTTCTTT | CATSRDSGMNTEAFF
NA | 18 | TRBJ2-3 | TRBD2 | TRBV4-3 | TGCGCCAGCAGCCTCAACCTAGGACTAGCGGGGGGGCCGGATACGCAGTATTTT | CASSLNLGLAGGPDTQYF
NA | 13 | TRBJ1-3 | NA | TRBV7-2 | TGTGCCAGCAGCTTAATAAGGGAGGGACCCATATATTTT | CASSLIREGPIYF
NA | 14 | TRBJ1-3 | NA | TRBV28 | TGTGCCAGCAGGCAGGGCAACTCTGGAAACACCATATATTTT | CASRQGNSGNTIYF
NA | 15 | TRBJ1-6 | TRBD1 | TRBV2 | TGTGCCAGCAGGAGCGGGACAGGGTATAATTCACCCCTCCACTTT | CASRSGTGYNSPLHF
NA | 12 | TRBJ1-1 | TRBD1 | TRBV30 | TGTGCCTGGAGTGTAGGGGACAGTGAAGCTTTCTTT | CAWSVGDSEAFF
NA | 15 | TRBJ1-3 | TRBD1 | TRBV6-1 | TGTGCCAGCAGAAGACAGGGGACGTCTGGAAACACCATATATTTT | CASRRQGTSGNTIYF
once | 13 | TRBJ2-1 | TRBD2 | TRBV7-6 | TGTGCCAGCACCCTGACTAGCAGAAATGAGCAGTTCTTC | CASTLTSRNEQFF
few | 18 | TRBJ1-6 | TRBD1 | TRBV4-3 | TGCGCCAGCAGCCAGGTGACAGGGGGTAGCTCCTATAATTCACCCCTCCACTTT | CASSQVTGGSSYNSPLHF
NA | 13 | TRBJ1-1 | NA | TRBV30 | TGTGCCTGGAGTCAACAGGTAGGGACTGAAGCTTTCTTT | CAWSQQVGTEAFF
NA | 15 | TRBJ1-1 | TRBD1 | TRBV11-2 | TGTGCCAGCAGCTCACTACAGGGGAGGAACACTGAAGCTTTCTTT | CASSSLQGRNTEAFF
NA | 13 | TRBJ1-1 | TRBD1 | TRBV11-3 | TGTGCCAGCAGCCGAACAGGGGACACTGAAGCTTTCTTT | CASSRTGDTEAFF
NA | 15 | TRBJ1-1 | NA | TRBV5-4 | TGTGCCAGCAGCCGACGACAGTTAGGGGTGACTGAAGCTTTCTTT | CASSRRQLGVTEAFF
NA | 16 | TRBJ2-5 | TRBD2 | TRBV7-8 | TGTGCCAGCAGTGAAATAGCGGGGGGGTACCAAGAGACCCAGTACTTC | CASSEIAGGYQETQYF
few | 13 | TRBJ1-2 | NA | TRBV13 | TGTGCCAGCGGAGAGGGATTCGACTATGGCTACACCTTC | CASGEGFDYGYTF
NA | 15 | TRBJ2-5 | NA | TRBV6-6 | TGTGCCAGCAGTTACGAGGGCGCGGGGCAAGAGACCCAGTACTTC | CASSYEGAGQETQYF
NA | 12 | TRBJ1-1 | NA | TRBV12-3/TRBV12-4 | TGTGCCAGCCGGTCGGGGGGGACTGAAGCTTTCTTT | CASRSGGTEAFF
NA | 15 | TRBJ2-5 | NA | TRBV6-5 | TGTGCCAGCAGGGGTTCGGCAGCGGGCCAAGAGACCCAGTACTTC | CASRGSAAGQETQYF
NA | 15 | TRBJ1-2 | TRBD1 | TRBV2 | TGTGCCAGCAGTGACCCAGGGGGGACTAACTATGGCTACACCTTC | CASSDPGGTNYGYTF